This TCR beta chain was retrieved from a study of T-cell reconstitution after alpha-beta-depleted transplantation in children. The study, taken as a whole, reports: There were some patients whose high TCRbeta diversity at day 60 came from surviving recipient T cells and thymic progenitors. The authors attributed T-cell counts and diversity one year after transplant mostly to newly produced T cells. It was reported that alpha-beta T cells came from several hundred expanded graft clones (about two months after transplant).

Preparation of the TCRbeta library was carried out with unique molecular identifiers. One entry per CDR3 protein, called by TCRdb with MiXCR from the PCR reads. Of about 200,000 distinct CDR3 sequences in the sample, 17% were seen once. This clonotype showed up just a few times. The antigen is not known. CDR3 length: 16 residues. The V gene's germline CDR1 is LGHNA and CDR2 YSLEER. V shed 4 bases and J shed 0 bases, with 15 bases lying between them. Specimen: PBMCs, mostly from graft donor cells, collected 360 days after TCRalphabeta/CD19-depleted stem cell transplant. The receptor's source is a male patient under 10 years old who had a stem cell transplant for acute lymphoblastic leukemia, so the T cells may come from the graft donor. The chain couples TRBV4-3 to TRBJ1-1; no reliable D call. The CDR3 protein is CASSPRNLAMNTEAFF. The CDR3 bases are TGCGCCAGCAGCCCCCGTAACTTGGCGATGAACACTGAAGCTTTCTTT.